This paragraph reports one TCR beta chain. Its specificity is not known. This table comes from immunoSEQ multiplex PCR, and its TCRdb copy is limited to in-frame clones, with some not included. Here the sample spans about 170,000 clones, 88% being singletons. This sample stems from a study of radiation and T cells in renal cell carcinoma. Study observations and caveats: In blood, top tumor clones expanded by 2 weeks, shrinking by 4.

Time point defined: blood 4 weeks post-SBRT, at nephrectomy. Stated treatment: 15 Gy SBRT to primary tumor, nephrectomy 4 weeks later. Nephrectomy followed 15 Gy stereotactic body radiation by 4 weeks. Blood was sampled at baseline, 2 weeks and 4 weeks after SBRT. Clear cell pathology was present in this patient's renal cell carcinoma. The V gene end was trimmed by 6 bases and the J gene end by 4 bases; junction bases not matched to a gene: 5. Looked up from germline, CDR1 is MNHEY and CDR2 is SVGAGI. This CDR3 comprises 13 residues. The sample was blood, taken from a patient whose treatment included radiotherapy and nephrectomy. The chain joins TRBV6-5 to TRBJ2-5, with 7 bases matching TRBD1. The source is a woman aged 45-59 years with renal cell carcinoma. CDR3 in DNA: TGTGCCAGCAGAAGGGGACAGTTAGAGACCCAGTACTTC. The encoded protein is CASRRGQLETQYF.